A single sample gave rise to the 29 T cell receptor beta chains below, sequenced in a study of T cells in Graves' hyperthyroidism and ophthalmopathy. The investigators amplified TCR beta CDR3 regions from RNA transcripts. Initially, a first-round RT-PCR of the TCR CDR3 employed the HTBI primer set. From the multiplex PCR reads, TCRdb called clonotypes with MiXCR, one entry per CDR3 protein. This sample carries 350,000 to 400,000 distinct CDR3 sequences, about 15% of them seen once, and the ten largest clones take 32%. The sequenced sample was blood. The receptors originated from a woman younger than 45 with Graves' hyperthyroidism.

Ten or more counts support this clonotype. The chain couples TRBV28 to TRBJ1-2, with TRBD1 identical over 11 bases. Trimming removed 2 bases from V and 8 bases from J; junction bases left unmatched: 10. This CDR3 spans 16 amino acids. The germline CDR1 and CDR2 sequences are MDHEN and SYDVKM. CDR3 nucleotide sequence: TGTGCCAGCAGTTTAAGACTCGGACAGGGGGCGCACGGCTACACCTTC. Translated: CASSLRLGQGAHGYTF.

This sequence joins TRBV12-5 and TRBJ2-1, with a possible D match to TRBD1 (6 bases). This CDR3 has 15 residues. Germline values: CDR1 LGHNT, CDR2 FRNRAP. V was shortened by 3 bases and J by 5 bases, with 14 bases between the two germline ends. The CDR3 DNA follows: TGTGCTAGTGGTTTCTCTCTGGACAGAAACAATGAGCAGTTCTTC. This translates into CASGFSLDRNNEQFF. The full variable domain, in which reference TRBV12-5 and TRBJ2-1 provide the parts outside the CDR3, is DARVTQTPRHKVTEMGQEVTMRCQPILGHNTVFWYRQTMMQGLELLAYFRNRAPLDDSGMPKDRFSAEMPDATLATLKIQPSEPRDSAVYFCASGFSLDRNNEQFFGPGTRLTVL.

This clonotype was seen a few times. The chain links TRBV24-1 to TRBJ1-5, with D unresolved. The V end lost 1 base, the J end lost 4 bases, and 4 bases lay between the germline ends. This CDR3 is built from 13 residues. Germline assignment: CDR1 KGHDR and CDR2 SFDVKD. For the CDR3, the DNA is TGTGCCACCAGTGATTTCGAGAATCAGCCCCAGCATTTT. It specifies CATSDFENQPQHF.

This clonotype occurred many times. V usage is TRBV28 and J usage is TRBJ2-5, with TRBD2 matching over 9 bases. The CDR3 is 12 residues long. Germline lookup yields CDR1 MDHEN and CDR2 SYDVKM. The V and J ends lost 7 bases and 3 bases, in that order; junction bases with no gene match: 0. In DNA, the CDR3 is TGTGCCAGCACTAGCGGGAAAGAGACCCAGTACTTC. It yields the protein CASTSGKETQYF.

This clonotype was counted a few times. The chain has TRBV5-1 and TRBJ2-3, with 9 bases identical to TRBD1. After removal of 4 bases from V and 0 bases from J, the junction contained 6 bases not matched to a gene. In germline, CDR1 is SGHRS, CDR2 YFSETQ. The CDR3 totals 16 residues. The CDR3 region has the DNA TGCGCCAGCAGCGTGGGACAGGGAGAAAGCACAGATACGCAGTATTTT. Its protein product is CASSVGQGESTDTQYF.

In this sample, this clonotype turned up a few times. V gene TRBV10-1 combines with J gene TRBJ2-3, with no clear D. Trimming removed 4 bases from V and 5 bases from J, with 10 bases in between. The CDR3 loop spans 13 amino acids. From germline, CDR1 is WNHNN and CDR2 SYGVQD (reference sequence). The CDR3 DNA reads TGCGCCAGCAGTGCAAGGTCCGGAGATACGCAGTATTTT. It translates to CASSARSGDTQYF.

As DNA, the CDR3 is TGTGCCATCAGTGAGTCTTCCGGGCGTGGCTACACCTTC. Translating it yields CAISESSGRGYTF. The chain joins TRBV10-3 to TRBJ1-2, with D uncertain. The CDR3 covers 13 residues. Per the germline V gene, CDR1 is ENHRY and CDR2 is SYGVKD. V was trimmed by 0 bases and J by 7 bases, leaving 9 bases between them.

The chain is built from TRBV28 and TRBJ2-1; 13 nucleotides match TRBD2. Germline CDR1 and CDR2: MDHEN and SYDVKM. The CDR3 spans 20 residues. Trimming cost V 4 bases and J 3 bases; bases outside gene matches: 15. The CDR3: CASSSTGLAGDSLYYNEQFF. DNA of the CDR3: TGTGCCAGCAGTTCGACCGGACTAGCGGGAGATTCCCTCTACTACAATGAGCAGTTCTTC.

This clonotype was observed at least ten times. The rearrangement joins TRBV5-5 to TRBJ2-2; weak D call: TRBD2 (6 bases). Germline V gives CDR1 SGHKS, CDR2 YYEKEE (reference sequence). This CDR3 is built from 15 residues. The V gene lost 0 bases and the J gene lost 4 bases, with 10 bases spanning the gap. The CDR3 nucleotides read TGTGCCAGCAGCTTGGCTGCGGGGAGCACCGGGGAGCTGTTTTTT. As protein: CASSLAAGSTGELFF.

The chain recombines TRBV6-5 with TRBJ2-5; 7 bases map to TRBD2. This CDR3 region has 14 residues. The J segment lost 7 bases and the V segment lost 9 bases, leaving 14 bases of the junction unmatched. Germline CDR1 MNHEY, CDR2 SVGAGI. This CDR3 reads CASSDHGGRGTQYF. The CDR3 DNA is TGTGCCAGTAGTGATCATGGCGGGAGAGGGACCCAGTACTTC.

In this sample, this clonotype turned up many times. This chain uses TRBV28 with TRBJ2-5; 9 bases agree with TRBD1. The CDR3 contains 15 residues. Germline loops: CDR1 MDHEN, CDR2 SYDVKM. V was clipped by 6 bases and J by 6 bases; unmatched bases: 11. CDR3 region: CASRNPTGGRKTQYF. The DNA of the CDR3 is TGTGCCAGCAGGAACCCAACAGGGGGCAGGAAGACCCAGTACTTC.

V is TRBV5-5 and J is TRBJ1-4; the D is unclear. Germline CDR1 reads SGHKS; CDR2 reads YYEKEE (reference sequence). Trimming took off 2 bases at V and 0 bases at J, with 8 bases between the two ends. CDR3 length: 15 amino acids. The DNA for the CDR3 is TGTGCCAGCAGCTTAGGCATATCAACTAATGAAAAACTGTTTTTT. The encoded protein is CASSLGISTNEKLFF.

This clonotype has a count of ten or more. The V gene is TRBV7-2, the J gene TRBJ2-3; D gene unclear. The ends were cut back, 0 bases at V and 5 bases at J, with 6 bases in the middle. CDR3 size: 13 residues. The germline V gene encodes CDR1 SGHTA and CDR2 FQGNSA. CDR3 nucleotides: TGTGCCAGCAGCTTAGCGCCTGGAGATACGCAGTATTTT. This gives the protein CASSLAPGDTQYF.

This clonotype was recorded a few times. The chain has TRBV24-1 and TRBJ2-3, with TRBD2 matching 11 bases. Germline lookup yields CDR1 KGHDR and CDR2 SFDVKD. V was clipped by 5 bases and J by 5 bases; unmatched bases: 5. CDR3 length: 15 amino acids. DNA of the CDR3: TGTGCCACCAGTGGGGAGACTAGCGGGGAAGATACGCAGTATTTT. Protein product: CATSGETSGEDTQYF.

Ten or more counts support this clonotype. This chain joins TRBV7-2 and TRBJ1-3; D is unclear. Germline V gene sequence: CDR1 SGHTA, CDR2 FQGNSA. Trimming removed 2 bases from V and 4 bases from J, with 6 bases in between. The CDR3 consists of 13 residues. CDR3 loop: CASSLTWGNTIYF. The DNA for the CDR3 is TGTGCCAGCAGCTTAACCTGGGGAAACACCATATATTTT.

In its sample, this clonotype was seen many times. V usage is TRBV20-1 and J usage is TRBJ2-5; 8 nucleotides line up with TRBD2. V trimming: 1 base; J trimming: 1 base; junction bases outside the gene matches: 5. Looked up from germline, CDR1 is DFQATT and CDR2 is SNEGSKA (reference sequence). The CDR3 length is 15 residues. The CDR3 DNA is TGCAGTGCTAGAGGAGAGCGGGAGCGCCAAGAGACCCAGTACTTC. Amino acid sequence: CSARGERERQETQYF.

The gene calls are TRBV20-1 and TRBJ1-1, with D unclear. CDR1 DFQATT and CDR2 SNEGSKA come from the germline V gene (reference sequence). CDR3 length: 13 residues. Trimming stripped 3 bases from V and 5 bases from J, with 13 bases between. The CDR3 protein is CSASFPVETEAFF. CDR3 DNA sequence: TGCAGTGCTAGTTTCCCGGTAGAAACTGAAGCTTTCTTT.

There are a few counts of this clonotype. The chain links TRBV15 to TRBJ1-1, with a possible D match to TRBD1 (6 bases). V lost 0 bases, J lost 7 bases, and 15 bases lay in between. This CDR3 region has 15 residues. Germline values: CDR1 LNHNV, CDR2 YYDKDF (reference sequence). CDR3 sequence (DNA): TGTGCCACCAGCAGAGAAAGGAGGGGGAGGCTTGAAGCTTTCTTT. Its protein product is CATSRERRGRLEAFF.

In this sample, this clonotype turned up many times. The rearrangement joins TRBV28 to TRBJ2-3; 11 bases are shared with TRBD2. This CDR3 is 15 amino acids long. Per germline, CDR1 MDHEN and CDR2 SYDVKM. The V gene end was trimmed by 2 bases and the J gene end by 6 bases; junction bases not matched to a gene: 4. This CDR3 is CASSLLAGGGDTQYF. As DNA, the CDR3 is TGTGCCAGCAGTTTACTAGCGGGAGGAGGTGATACGCAGTATTTT. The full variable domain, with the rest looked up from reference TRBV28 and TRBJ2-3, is DVKVTQSSRYLVKRTGEKVFLECVQDMDHENMFWYRQDPGLGLRLIYFSYDVKMKEKGDIPEGYSVSREKKERFSLILESASTNQTSMYLCASSLLAGGGDTQYFGPGTRLTVL.

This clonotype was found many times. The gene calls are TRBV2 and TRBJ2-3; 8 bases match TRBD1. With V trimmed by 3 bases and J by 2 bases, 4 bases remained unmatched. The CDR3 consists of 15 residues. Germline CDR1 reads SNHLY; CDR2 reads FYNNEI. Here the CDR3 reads CASSDRTGTTDTQYF. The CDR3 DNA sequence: TGTGCCAGCAGTGATAGGACAGGGACCACAGATACGCAGTATTTT. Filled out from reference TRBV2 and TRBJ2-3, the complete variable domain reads EPEVTQTPSHQVTQMGQEVILRCVPISNHLYFYWYRQILGQKVEFLVSFYNNEISEKSEIFDDQFSVERPDGSNFTLKIRSTKLEDSAMYFCASSDRTGTTDTQYFGPGTRLTVL.

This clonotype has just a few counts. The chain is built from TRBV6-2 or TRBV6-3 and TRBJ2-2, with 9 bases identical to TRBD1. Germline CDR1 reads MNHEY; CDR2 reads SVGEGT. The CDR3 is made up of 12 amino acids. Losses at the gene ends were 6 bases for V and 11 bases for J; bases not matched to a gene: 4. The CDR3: CASSTGQGELFF. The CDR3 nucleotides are TGTGCCAGCAGCACGGGACAGGGAGAGCTGTTTTTT.

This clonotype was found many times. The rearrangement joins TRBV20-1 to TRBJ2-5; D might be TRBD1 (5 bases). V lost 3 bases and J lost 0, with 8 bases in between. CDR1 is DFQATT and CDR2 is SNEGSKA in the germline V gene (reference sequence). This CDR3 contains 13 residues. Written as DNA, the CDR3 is TGCAGTGCTAGTCAGGGTTACCAAGAGACCCAGTACTTC. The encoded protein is CSASQGYQETQYF.

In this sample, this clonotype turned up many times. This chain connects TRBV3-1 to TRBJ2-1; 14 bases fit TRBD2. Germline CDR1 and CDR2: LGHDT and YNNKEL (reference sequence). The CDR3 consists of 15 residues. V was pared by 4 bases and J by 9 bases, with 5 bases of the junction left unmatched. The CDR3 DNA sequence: TGTGCCAGCAGCCGGGGACTAGCGGGAGTATCTGAGCAGTTCTTC. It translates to CASSRGLAGVSEQFF.

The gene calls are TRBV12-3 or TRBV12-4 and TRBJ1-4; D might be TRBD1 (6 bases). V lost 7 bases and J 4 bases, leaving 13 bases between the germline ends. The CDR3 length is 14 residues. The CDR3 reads CASTLEQGNEKLFF. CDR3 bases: TGTGCCAGCACCTTAGAACAGGGTAATGAAAAACTGTTTTTT.

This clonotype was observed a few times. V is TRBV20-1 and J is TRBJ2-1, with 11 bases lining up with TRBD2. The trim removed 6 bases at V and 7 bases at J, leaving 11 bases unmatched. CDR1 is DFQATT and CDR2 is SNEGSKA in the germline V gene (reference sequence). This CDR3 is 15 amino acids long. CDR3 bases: TGCAGTGCCAGGACAACTAGCGGGAGCGGGAATGAGCAGTTCTTC. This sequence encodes CSARTTSGSGNEQFF.

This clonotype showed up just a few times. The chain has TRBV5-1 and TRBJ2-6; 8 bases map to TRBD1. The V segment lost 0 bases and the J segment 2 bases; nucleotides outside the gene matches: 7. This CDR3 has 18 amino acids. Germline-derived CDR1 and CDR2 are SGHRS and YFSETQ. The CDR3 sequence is CASSLAGTGIPGANVLTF. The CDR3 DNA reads TGCGCCAGCAGCTTGGCCGGGACAGGAATCCCTGGGGCCAACGTCCTGACTTTC.

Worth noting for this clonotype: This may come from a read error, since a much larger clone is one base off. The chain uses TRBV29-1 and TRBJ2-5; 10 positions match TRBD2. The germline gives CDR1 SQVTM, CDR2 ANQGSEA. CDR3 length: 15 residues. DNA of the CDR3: TGCAGCGAAAGGAGCGCTAGCGGGAGATTGGAGACCCAGCACTTC. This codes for CSERSASGRLETQHF.

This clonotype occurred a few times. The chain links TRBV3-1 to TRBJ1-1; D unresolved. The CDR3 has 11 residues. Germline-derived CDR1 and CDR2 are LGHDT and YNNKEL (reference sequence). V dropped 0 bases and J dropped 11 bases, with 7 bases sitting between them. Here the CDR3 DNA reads TGTGCCAGCAGCCAAGACACGAGGGCTTTCTTT. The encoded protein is CASSQDTRAFF.

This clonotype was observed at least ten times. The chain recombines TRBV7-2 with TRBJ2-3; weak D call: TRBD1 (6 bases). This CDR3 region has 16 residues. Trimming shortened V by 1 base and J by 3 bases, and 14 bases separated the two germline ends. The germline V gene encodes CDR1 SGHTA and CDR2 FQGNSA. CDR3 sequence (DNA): TGTGCCAGCAGCTTAGTAGGCAGGGGTTCTACAGATACGCAGTATTTT. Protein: CASSLVGRGSTDTQYF.